This T cell receptor (beta chain) was profiled in a study of blood T cell repertoires in COVID-19. Generated by immunoSEQ multiplex PCR, the TCRdb table keeps only in-frame clones and is missing some. This table has 140,000 or so clones, more than 65% appearing once. The CDR3 contains 15 residues. Trimming took 0 bases from V and 4 from J, leaving 13 bases between them. Germline V gene lookup returns CDR1 SGHNT and CDR2 YYREEE (reference sequence). The chain carries TRBV5-4 and TRBJ1-1; D possibly corresponds to TRBD1 (5 bases). Sequenced material: peripheral blood. This clonotype was obtained from a human donor in a cohort sampled during active COVID-19. The CDR3, as DNA: TGTGCCAGCAGCTTGGTGTCGGGGGGATCCACTGAAGCTTTCTTT. As protein: CASSLVSGGSTEAFF.